These 8 T cell receptor beta chains originate from one sample sequenced in a study of blood T cells in healthy people across ages. Using a J-beta primer mix together with a sample-barcoded 5' primer, a second PCR was run for roughly 7 to 12 cycles. TCRdb re-called the 5' RACE reads with MiXCR, one entry per CDR3 protein. The data hold approximately 830,000 distinct CDR3 sequences, with roughly 60% observed a single time. Sequenced: blood. Receptors were obtained from a man younger than 40 in good health.

This chain links TRBV4-3 with TRBJ1-6; no definite D call. Germline CDR1 reads LGHNA; CDR2 reads YSLEER. The CDR3 contains 17 residues. V shed 1 base and J shed 0 bases, with 10 bases lying between them. The CDR3 bases are TGCGCCAGCAGCCAAGCGGTGCCCAGCTCCTATAATTCACCCCTCCACTTT. Translating gives CASSQAVPSSYNSPLHF.

This chain joins TRBV7-2 and TRBJ2-3, with D unclear. The CDR3 is 14 amino acids. Per germline, CDR1 SGHTA and CDR2 FQGNSA. V dropped 2 bases and J dropped 0 bases, with 6 bases sitting between them. The CDR3 region has the DNA TGTGCCAGCAGCTTATACGGTAGCACAGATACGCAGTATTTT. This translates into CASSLYGSTDTQYF.

J is TRBJ2-3 and V is TRBV9, with 7 positions matching TRBD2. V gave up 3 bases and J gave up 5 bases; unmatched junction bases: 18. This CDR3 comprises 18 residues. Germline V gives CDR1 SGDLS, CDR2 YYNGEE. The CDR3 here is CASSAPDTTSLPQDTQYF. CDR3 nucleotides: TGTGCCAGCAGCGCCCCGGATACGACTAGCCTCCCCCAAGATACGCAGTATTTT.

The chain carries TRBV10-3 and TRBJ2-1; D uncertain. The end of the DNA is better explained by TRBJ2-7, so the J call may be wrong. This CDR3 is built from 18 residues. Germline lookup yields CDR1 ENHRY and CDR2 SYGVKD. This CDR3 is CAIQSPARRPNSYNEQYF. The DNA of the CDR3 is TGTGCCATCCAGAGCCCAGCGCGACGGCCGAACTCCTACAATGAGCAGTACTTC.

The chain couples TRBV27 to TRBJ2-5; D is ambiguous. CDR3 length: 14 residues. From germline, CDR1 is MNHEY and CDR2 SMNVEV (reference sequence). The germline V and J ends were trimmed by 6 bases and 2 bases, with 13 bases remaining between them. The CDR3 protein is CASREWQDQETQYF. DNA of the CDR3: TGTGCCAGCAGGGAATGGCAGGATCAAGAGACCCAGTACTTC.

This chain joins TRBV9 and TRBJ2-1; D is uncertain. V was shortened by 3 bases and J by 3 bases, with 10 bases between the two germline ends. CDR1 SGDLS and CDR2 YYNGEE come from the germline V gene. The CDR3 is made up of 14 amino acids. The CDR3 loop reads CASSAWPGYNEQFF. Here the CDR3 DNA reads TGTGCCAGCAGCGCCTGGCCCGGCTACAATGAGCAGTTCTTC.

This chain's CDR3 is CAISDRDRAEKLFF. The CDR3 nucleotides are TGTGCCATCAGTGACCGGGACAGGGCTGAAAAACTGTTTTTT. The V and J genes are TRBV10-3 and TRBJ1-4, with 9 bases identical to TRBD1. Germline V gives CDR1 ENHRY, CDR2 SYGVKD. The CDR3 spans 14 residues. Trimming cost V 3 bases and J 7 bases; bases outside gene matches: 3.

A few counts support this clonotype. The chain has TRBV4-2 and TRBJ2-5; possibly TRBD1 or TRBD2 for D (6 bases each). Germline lookup yields CDR1 LGHNA and CDR2 YNFKEQ. CDR3 size: 15 residues. Trimming stripped 5 bases from V and 2 bases from J, with 15 bases between. The CDR3 loop reads CASSENRGPQETQYF. CDR3 DNA sequence: TGTGCCAGCAGCGAAAACCGGGGGCCTCAAGAGACCCAGTACTTC.